These T cell receptor beta chains were read from a single sample in a study of CD8 T cells in ankylosing spondylitis. MiXCR, run by TCRdb on the 5' RACE reads, gives a single entry per CDR3 protein. In the table there are 250,000 or so distinct CDR3 sequences, 18% of which are singletons. Sequenced input: blood, either unsorted or a sorted T cell fraction (not recorded which). These TCRs come from a male donor with ankylosing spondylitis or in good health (not recorded which). Both conserved end residues are part of each CDR3. Fields, in order: CDR3 length, J gene, V gene, CDR3 protein.

>17|TRBJ2-4|TRBV6-5
CASSYSNTGGVGNIQYF
>16|TRBJ2-7|TRBV29-1
CSVEGGEFGGTYEQYF
>15|TRBJ1-1|TRBV7-9
CASSPPGQGDTEAFF
>17|TRBJ1-2|TRBV6-5
CASSYETQGAQDYGYPF
>15|TRBJ2-7|TRBV5-1
CASSPGQGAYYEQYF
>15|TRBJ2-2|TRBV12-3/TRBV12-4
CASTSGQGAIGELFF
>15|TRBJ2-2|TRBV30
CAWSVGSLDTGELFF
>15|TRBJ2-3|TRBV29-1
CSVFGLAGGQDTQYF
>19|TRBJ2-3|TRBV27
CASSLFFPSGSSGTDTQYF
>16|TRBJ1-4|TRBV4-3
CASSQDSPQGREKLFF
>15|TRBJ2-3|TRBV6-4
CASSDSLAGVDTQYF
>15|TRBJ2-5|TRBV7-3
CASSLYAGAGETQYF
>16|TRBJ2-1|TRBV4-1
CASSQALESSYNEQFF
>16|TRBJ2-1|TRBV9
CASSVETSGGYNEQFF
>13|TRBJ2-7|TRBV18
CASSGGRSEEQYF
>12|TRBJ2-1|TRBV4-2
CASSPGQGFFFF
>17|TRBJ2-1|TRBV5-6
CASSLEKRESSYNEQFF
>18|TRBJ2-1|TRBV20-1
CSARDQSSETSGRGEQFF
>14|TRBJ1-1|TRBV5-1
CASSWGGGNTEAFF
>14|TRBJ1-5|TRBV12-3/TRBV12-4
CASSFGQFNQPQHF
>15|TRBJ2-3|TRBV7-6
CASSLWGRGTDTQYF
>14|TRBJ2-7|TRBV27
CASSLTGGQYEQYF
>14|TRBJ2-1|TRBV29-1
CSVVLAVRYNEQFF
>15|TRBJ2-2|TRBV6-2/TRBV6-3
CASTLEGVHTGELFF
>14|TRBJ2-1|TRBV29-1
CSVERWGDYNEQFF
>14|TRBJ2-1|TRBV11-2
CASSLVDSFNEQFF
>17|TRBJ2-3|TRBV27
CASSPSGGGDLTDTQYF
>16|TRBJ1-3|TRBV7-8
CASSLVGTDSGNTIYF
>17|TRBJ2-6|TRBV7-9
CASSLALLRSGANVLTF
>17|TRBJ2-5|TRBV20-1
CSARDLAGGPNQETQYF
>14|TRBJ2-1|TRBV7-2
CASSLGGQINEQFF
>15|TRBJ2-1|TRBV7-2
CASSLAGLAVNEQFF
>15|TRBJ2-3|TRBV5-1
CASSLGEDATDTQYF
>16|TRBJ2-1|TRBV10-3
CAIRTLLAGGENEQFF
>13|TRBJ2-7|TRBV27
CASRGDNTDEQYF
>11|TRBJ2-5|TRBV27
CASSLAGYQYF
>14|TRBJ2-2|TRBV5-6
CASSFRQRNGELFF
>18|TRBJ2-1|TRBV5-1
CASSPPRTGQGVANEQFF
>15|TRBJ2-7|TRBV12-3/TRBV12-4
CASSFGTGTTYEQYF
>8|TRBJ2-7|TRBV10-1
CASLGQYF
>14|TRBJ2-3|TRBV29-1
CSVVGGSGTDTQYF